The present T cell receptor beta chain was sequenced within a study of T cells after posttransplantation cyclophosphamide. General study results and limits: Donor CD8+ memory clones often dominated recipient blood repertoires at later times. Recipient CMV seropositivity and CMV reactivation strongly tracked TRB clonality.

The CDR3 spans 12 residues. V shed 4 bases and J 8 bases; nucleotides not matched to a gene: 4. Germline V gives CDR1 LGHNA, CDR2 YNFKEQ. TCRdb's copy holds only in-frame clones and misses some; the assay was immunoSEQ multiplex PCR. Found here are 9,000 to 10,000 clones, roughly 90% of them singletons; the top ten hold roughly 29%. Methotrexate plus calcineurin inhibitor accompanied controls' myeloablative marrow transplants; sampling was 1 year later. With regard to this clone: Its specificity is not known. At the DNA level, this CDR3 is encoded by other sequences in the same sample as well.

The J gene is TRBJ1-1, the V gene TRBV4-2, with 7 bases lining up with TRBD1. The origin of this receptor is a male patient aged 30 to 39 who received an allogeneic stem cell transplant from an unrelated donor, was CMV-positive, and had no GVHD. The graft donor may have given rise to some T cells. The sample in question was PBMCs, obtained after an allogeneic stem cell transplant with a calcineurin inhibitor and methotrexate. The CDR3 loop is CASSPGTAEAFF. The CDR3, as DNA: TGTGCCAGCAGCCCAGGGACAGCCGAAGCTTTCTTT.